The clone carrying this TCR beta chain has at least ten counts. The antigen is undetermined. It was with previously described methods and listed TCR primers that bulk TCR libraries were made. TCRdb reprocessed the PCR reads via MiXCR and lists one record per CDR3 protein. The data show 60,000 to 70,000 distinct CDR3 sequences, with about 17% seen just once and about 1.5% held by the top ten. Naive CD8 sequencing libraries were generated from around 20,000 to 990,000 sorted cells, with 10%, 30% or 50% RNA as input. The sample comes from a study of molecular identifiers for immune sequencing clone quantification. On the study more broadly: With replicates, the RNA of around 20,000 or 100,000 naive CD8 cells was split five ways and four were sequenced.

Study-level findings and limits: Jurkat TCR RNA spiked in from one cell reportedly remained identifiable amid approximately 970,000 naive cells.

Sequenced sample: naive CD8+ T cells from blood, with Jurkat cell RNA spiked in. Noted subset: FACS-sorted CD8+CD4-CCR7+CD45RA+ naive T cells. The sequence was obtained from a human donor in good health. Some libraries in this study had Jurkat cell RNA spiked in.

The DNA for the CDR3 is TGTGCCATCAGTGAAGCCGGTCGGACGAACAATGAGCAGTTCTTC. This sequence encodes CAISEAGRTNNEQFF. The chain combines TRBV10-3 with TRBJ2-1; D unclear. In germline, CDR1 is ENHRY, CDR2 SYGVKD. V shed 3 bases and J shed 5 bases, with 14 bases lying between them. This CDR3 is built from 15 residues.